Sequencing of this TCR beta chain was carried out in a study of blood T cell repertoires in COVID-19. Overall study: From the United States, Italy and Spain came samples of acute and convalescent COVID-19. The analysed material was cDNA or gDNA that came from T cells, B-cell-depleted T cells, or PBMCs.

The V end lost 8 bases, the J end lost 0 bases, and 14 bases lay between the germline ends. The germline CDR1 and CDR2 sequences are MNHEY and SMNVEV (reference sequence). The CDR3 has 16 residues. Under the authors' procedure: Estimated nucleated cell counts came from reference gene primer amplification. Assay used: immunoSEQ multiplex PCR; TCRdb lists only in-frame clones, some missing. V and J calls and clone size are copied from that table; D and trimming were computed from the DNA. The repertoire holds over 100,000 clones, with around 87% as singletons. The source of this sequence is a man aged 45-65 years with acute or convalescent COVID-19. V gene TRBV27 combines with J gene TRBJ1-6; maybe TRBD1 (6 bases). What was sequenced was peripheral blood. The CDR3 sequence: CASCISRGSYNSPLHF. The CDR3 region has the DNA TGTGCCAGCTGCATAAGCAGGGGCTCCTATAATTCACCCCTCCACTTT.